A selection of T cell receptor beta chains follows, all from one sample in a study of regulatory T cells. Method: immunoSEQ multiplex PCR; TCRdb's copy keeps in-frame clones and lacks some. The table has some 20,000 clones, around nine tenths seen once; the top ten hold 1.3%. Sequenced: conventional CD4+ T cells sorted from blood. These receptors came from a child aged 5-17 years with CD3G deficiency. CDR3s include the opening cysteine and the closing phenylalanine or tryptophan. D genes are given only for firm matches. Only part of the rows carry a size: once, few, many, or a class if the clone is expanded.

clone size	V gene	J gene	D gene	CDR3 protein	CDR3 DNA
large	TRBV19	TRBJ1-2	.	CASSKTSSGGYTF	TGTGCCAGTAGCAAAACAAGCTCGGGTGGCTACACCTTC
.	TRBV12-5	TRBJ2-2	TRBD2	CASGWTSGRIPGELFF	TGTGCTAGTGGGTGGACTAGCGGGAGGATACCCGGGGAGCTGTTTTTT
.	TRBV11-2	TRBJ2-7	TRBD2	CASSPGLAGLGAYEQYF	TGTGCCAGCAGCCCGGGACTAGCGGGACTAGGTGCCTACGAGCAGTACTTC
.	TRBV19	TRBJ2-2	.	CASSPRILGTGELFF	TGTGCCAGTAGTCCGCGAATATTAGGCACCGGGGAGCTGTTTTTT
.	TRBV28	TRBJ1-3	TRBD1	CASSSPGQGRTGNTIYF	TGTGCCAGCAGTTCGCCGGGACAGGGAAGAACGGGAAACACCATATATTTT
.	TRBV6-1	TRBJ1-4	.	CASSEDPDGVGVNEKLFF	TGTGCCAGCAGTGAGGACCCCGATGGGGTGGGGGTTAATGAAAAACTGTTTTTT
.	TRBV7-9	TRBJ2-1	.	CASSLDGATEQFF	TGTGCCAGCAGCTTAGACGGGGCGACTGAGCAGTTCTTC
.	TRBV5-1	TRBJ2-3	.	CASSWKSRTDTQYF	TGCGCCAGCAGCTGGAAAAGTCGCACAGATACGCAGTATTTT
.	TRBV6-1	TRBJ1-2	.	CASGWGDGYTF	TGTGCCAGCGGGTGGGGAGATGGCTACACCTTC
few	TRBV7-9	TRBJ1-4	TRBD1	CASSLGDSRNEKLFF	TGTGCCAGCAGCTTAGGGGACAGCCGTAATGAAAAACTGTTTTTT
.	TRBV10-3	TRBJ2-7	TRBD2	CATSTSGGTYEQYF	TGTGCCACGTCCACTAGCGGGGGAACCTACGAGCAGTACTTC
.	TRBV5-1	TRBJ1-3	.	CASSLGSGAGNTIYF	TGCGCCAGCAGCTTGGGGTCAGGGGCTGGAAACACCATATATTTT
.	TRBV10-3	TRBJ2-7	TRBD2	CAISDHLAGGSEQYF	TGTGCCATCAGTGACCACCTAGCGGGAGGGTCCGAGCAGTACTTC
.	TRBV19	TRBJ1-1	TRBD1	CASSSAGTVGGAFF	TGTGCCAGTAGTAGCGCCGGGACAGTCGGCGGAGCTTTCTTT